The entry that follows covers one T cell receptor beta chain sequence. Its cognate antigen is unknown. The sample belongs to a study of OX40 agonist ivuxolimab in advanced cancers. The overall study: Enrolled patients in dose escalation had cancers that were hepatocellular carcinoma, melanoma, renal cell or head and neck cancer.

Regarding the study as a whole: Some patients who did not respond also had low normalized T-cell clonal expansion. Among T cells, CD8+ cells averaged more expanded clones than CD4+ cells.

The CDR3 runs 14 residues. Germline CDR1 is MNHEY and CDR2 is SMNVEV (reference sequence). J gave up 5 bases and V 6 bases, and 5 bases lay outside the gene matches. The method was immunoSEQ multiplex PCR; TCRdb's version includes in-frame clones alone and lacks a portion of them. The data hold around 59,000 clones, with about 88% observed a single time. This clonotype was sampled from an adult with an advanced solid tumor such as melanoma, head and neck, liver or kidney cancer. Sequenced material: CD4+ or CD8+ T cells sorted from blood, taken in a trial of the OX40 agonist ivuxolimab. This chain uses TRBV27 with TRBJ2-3; TRBD2 matches 10 bases. CDR3 bases: TGTGCCAGCAGGTTAGCGGGAGGCCTAGATACGCAGTATTTT. It is translated as CASRLAGGLDTQYF.